The entry below gives a single TCR beta chain sequence along with its context. At the time of sampling, donors were nominally healthy, though unrecorded immune exposures were likely. The sample is drawn from a study of cytomegalovirus exposure and HLA in healthy donors. Study-level information: Unique TCR beta sequences numbering about 100 million came from 150 million to 200 million T cells in an earlier analysis. Unique TCRs numbering roughly 85 million, obtained from HLA-typed donors, made up an early data release.

PCR was performed using 60 Vbeta and 13 Jbeta primers. Method: immunoSEQ multiplex PCR; TCRdb's copy keeps in-frame clones and lacks some. The sample records about 120,000 clones, approximately 72% being singletons. The germline V gene has CDR1 MDHEN and CDR2 SYDVKM. CDR3 length equals 18 residues. V lost 5 bases, J lost 4 bases, and 23 bases lay in between. The sequencing sample was made of PBMCs. This rearrangement joins TRBV28 to TRBJ2-2; weak D call: TRBD2 (5 bases). The sequence derives from a man younger than 30 in good health and CMV-seronegative. CDR3 coding DNA: TGTGCCAGCAGTCCACGAGGAATGTCGGACGCGGGCACCGGGGAGCTGTTTTTT. As protein: CASSPRGMSDAGTGELFF.